This TCR beta chain was profiled in a study of blood T cell repertoires in COVID-19. Study in general: Sites across the United States, Italy and Spain contributed samples from acute and convalescent COVID-19. Sources were T cells, B-cell-depleted T cells, or PBMCs; the material itself was cDNA or gDNA.

After removal of 6 bases from V and 7 bases from J, the junction contained 7 bases not matched to a gene. CDR1 and CDR2 from the germline V gene are LGHNA and YNFKEQ. The length of the CDR3 is 14 residues. The authors' processing: Quantification of nucleated cells was approximated via reference gene primer amplification. The repertoire was sequenced with immunoSEQ multiplex PCR; TCRdb's copy has only in-frame clones and lacks some. V, J and clone size reflect that table, while D and trimming were determined from the DNA. In the table there are roughly 180,000 clones, around 77% of which are singletons.

This sequence originates from a man aged 55 to 70 with active or convalescent COVID-19. This sequence joins TRBV4-2 and TRBJ2-7, with TRBD2 matching over 12 bases. The sample was peripheral blood. This CDR3 reads CASRLAGGPGEQYF. CDR3 bases: TGTGCCAGCAGGCTAGCGGGAGGGCCTGGAGAGCAGTACTTC.